This TCR beta chain was obtained from a study of control samples from healthy donors and cancer patients. Method: immunoSEQ multiplex PCR; TCRdb's copy keeps in-frame clones and lacks some. The data contain around 100,000 clones, 90% to 95% of them seen just once; the ten biggest clones take up under 2.5%. Germline values: CDR1 SQVTM, CDR2 ANQGSEA. The CDR3 sequence is 13 residues long. After removal of 6 bases from V and 8 bases from J, the junction contained 8 bases not matched to a gene. The material sequenced was blood. This receptor was taken from a woman aged 18-29 years in good health. The rearrangement uses TRBV29-1 and TRBJ1-4; 8 bases line up with TRBD1. The CDR3 sequence is CSVYGQGSEKLFF. CDR3 in DNA: TGCAGCGTCTACGGACAGGGAAGCGAAAAACTGTTTTTT.